The 3 T cell receptor beta chains below were found in one sample sequenced in a study of tissue T cells after allogeneic stem cell transplantation. Time point: mouse harvest day 14 after allogeneic transplant. Mouse grafts combined 10^7 T-cell-depleted bone marrow cells with 10^6 splenic CD5+ T cells. Measured with immunoSEQ multiplex PCR; TCRdb has only the in-frame clones, and not every one. The table has fewer than 3,500 clones, approximately 43% seen once. The sequenced sample was gut tissue. The receptors stem from a female BALB/c mouse given C57BL/6 T cells with graft-versus-host disease after an allogeneic hematopoietic cell transplant.

To note about this clone: Mouse gene names and germline throughout. The read ends 1 residue before the CDR3 terminus; that terminus is restored from the germline J gene. This chain connects TRBV3 to TRBJ2-1, with 11 bases that match TRBD2. J was trimmed by 8 bases and V by 2 bases; bases with no gene match: 2. The CDR3 has 14 amino acids. Germline V gene lookup returns CDR1 SNHLY and CDR2 FYNGKV (reference sequence). The CDR3 reads CASSLRLGGSEQFF. The sequenced CDR3 bases are TGTGCCAGCAGCTTACGACTGGGGGGGTCTGAGCAGTTC.

Notes on this clone: Genes and germline are mouse. The read terminates 1 residue before the CDR3 end, so the remaining end is supplied by the germline J gene. The rearrangement links TRBV3 to TRBJ2-1, with no clear D. The V gene lost 3 bases and the J gene lost 12 bases, with 9 bases spanning the gap. CDR3 size: 11 residues. The germline CDR1 and CDR2 sequences are SNHLY and FYNGKV (reference sequence). The DNA read from the CDR3 is TGTGCCAGCAGCTTGGAGGGAGCGCAGTTC. Protein sequence: CASSLEGAQF. The full CDR3 reads CASSLEGAQFF.

Comments on this clone: The gene names given are mouse names. The read is 1 residue too short to cover the CDR3 end, so that end is filled in from the germline J gene. The V and J genes are TRBV23 and TRBJ2-7; TRBD2 was called by the table and not checked on the DNA. This CDR3 region has 14 residues. Germline V gene sequence: CDR1 KGHTA, CDR2 FQNQQP. CDR3 DNA (partial): TGCTCCAGCAGTCCAGGGACTGGGGATTATGAACAGTAC. It translates to CSSSPGTGDYEQY. The full-length CDR3 reads as CSSSPGTGDYEQYF.